Presented here are 24 T cell receptor beta chains from one specimen sequenced in a study of regulatory T cells in long-lasting Graves disease. Assembly of TCR beta libraries relied on iRepertoire HTBI primers together with Arm-PCR of CDR3 regions. Via MiXCR, TCRdb re-called the multiplex PCR reads, giving one row per CDR3 protein. The sample has about 290,000 distinct CDR3 sequences, 22% seen once. Time point described: persistent/refractory GD, antithyroid drugs over 5 years with positive TRAb. RNA extracted from PBMCs served as the sequencing template. The material sequenced was peripheral blood mononuclear cells (PBMCs), taken when the disease was refractory, from a patient treated with antithyroid drugs. The source of these receptors is a female donor with Graves disease.

This clonotype was found many times. V is TRBV28 and J is TRBJ2-7, with 10 bases aligning to TRBD1. The CDR3 has 15 amino acids. Trimming took 6 bases from V and 4 from J; bases not matched to a gene: 9. Germline-derived CDR1 and CDR2 are MDHEN and SYDVKM. The CDR3 loop is CASSPWTGGTYEQYF. CDR3 bases: TGTGCCAGCAGCCCCTGGACAGGGGGTACTTACGAGCAGTACTTC. Drawing the rest from reference TRBV28 and TRBJ2-7, the complete variable domain is DVKVTQSSRYLVKRTGEKVFLECVQDMDHENMFWYRQDPGLGLRLIYFSYDVKMKEKGDIPEGYSVSREKKERFSLILESASTNQTSMYLCASSPWTGGTYEQYFGPGTRLTVT.

The chain recombines TRBV29-1 with TRBJ1-1, with D perhaps TRBD1 (5 bases). V lost 5 bases, J lost 4 bases, and 20 bases lay in between. The CDR3 has 15 amino acids. Germline V gene data show CDR1 as SQVTM and CDR2 as ANQGSEA. The CDR3 DNA sequence: TGCAGCGTTAACCGTACTCCAGGGTTAGGCACTGAAGCTTTCTTT. Translated, it gives CSVNRTPGLGTEAFF.

There are a few counts of this clonotype. The V and J genes are TRBV19 and TRBJ2-7; tentatively, D is TRBD1 (6 bases). The CDR3 length is 13 residues. The V and J ends lost 4 bases and 2 bases respectively, with 9 bases between them. Germline CDR1 and CDR2: LNHDA and SQIVND (reference sequence). CDR3 in amino acids: CASSTGQTYEQYF. The CDR3 bases are TGTGCCAGTAGTACTGGACAGACCTACGAGCAGTACTTC.

There are a few counts of this clonotype. The rearrangement joins TRBV29-1 to TRBJ2-3; D unclear. The CDR3 is 10 amino acids. V lost 8 bases to trimming and J lost 5 bases, with 8 bases between them. Germline CDR1 and CDR2: SQVTM and ANQGSEA. In DNA, the CDR3 is TGCAGCTCAGTGATAGATACGCAGTATTTT. Translating it yields CSSVIDTQYF.

This clonotype has just a few counts. The chain carries TRBV4-2 and TRBJ1-4, with no clear D. This CDR3 comprises 19 residues. Germline lookup yields CDR1 LGHNA and CDR2 YNFKEQ. Trimming removed 0 bases at V and 0 bases at J, with 17 bases between. The CDR3 region has the DNA TGTGCCAGCAGCCAAGATAATTACTTGGGAGGGACAACTAATGAAAAACTGTTTTTT. Amino acid sequence: CASSQDNYLGGTTNEKLFF.

This clonotype was picked up a small number of times. The rearrangement uses TRBV9 and TRBJ2-5; perhaps D is TRBD1 or TRBD2 (5 bases each). The CDR3 extends over 15 amino acids. The V gene lost 0 bases and the J gene lost 5 bases, with 14 bases spanning the gap. Per germline, CDR1 SGDLS and CDR2 YYNGEE. The CDR3 DNA is TGTGCCAGCAGCGTAGGGGGCGGGCCGGGGGAGACCCAGTACTTC. Translation gives CASSVGGGPGETQYF.

This clonotype was recorded many times. Here the CDR3 reads CASSLSPSGRETQYF. The CDR3 region has the DNA TGTGCCAGCAGTTTATCGCCTAGCGGGAGGGAGACCCAGTACTTC. The chain is built from TRBV27 and TRBJ2-5; 11 nucleotides agree with TRBD2. This CDR3 region has 15 residues. After removal of 0 bases from V and 5 bases from J, the junction contained 2 bases not matched to a gene. Germline V gives CDR1 MNHEY, CDR2 SMNVEV (reference sequence).

J is TRBJ2-7 and V is TRBV12-3 or TRBV12-4; 10 positions agree with TRBD1. The CDR3 loop spans 14 amino acids. The J segment lost 4 bases and the V segment lost 4 bases, leaving 4 bases of the junction unmatched. The chain's CDR3 is CASSSRQGAYEQYF. DNA of the CDR3: TGTGCCAGCAGTTCCCGACAGGGGGCATACGAGCAGTACTTC.

In its sample, this clonotype was seen many times. J is TRBJ1-5 and V is TRBV28; 7 bases line up with TRBD1. CDR3 size: 15 residues. Germline values: CDR1 MDHEN, CDR2 SYDVKM. V gave up 6 bases and J gave up 5 bases; unmatched junction bases: 10. CDR3 sequence (DNA): TGTGCCAGCAGACCTTGGACAGGTGATTATCAGCCCCAGCATTTT. Protein product: CASRPWTGDYQPQHF.

This clonotype was counted ten times or more. The gene calls are TRBV18 and TRBJ1-5, with D hard to call. CDR3 length: 14 amino acids. Per the germline V gene, CDR1 is KGHSH and CDR2 is LQKENI. Deletions cut 4 bases from V and 5 bases from J, with 12 bases between. DNA for the CDR3: TGTGCCAGCTCACAGGGAGGGTGGGATCAGCCCCAGCATTTT. Protein sequence: CASSQGGWDQPQHF.

Notes on this clonotype: Since a far larger clone is one base different, this is likely a read error. V and J are TRBV11-2 and TRBJ2-2, with D possibly being TRBD1 (5 bases). Trimming pared 5 bases from V and 6 bases from J, leaving 10 bases between. This CDR3 spans 13 amino acids. The germline V gene has CDR1 SGHAT and CDR2 FQNNGV. CDR3 coding DNA: TGTGCCAGCAGCGAAGGCAGGGCCGGGGAGCTGTTTTTT. Its translation: CASSEGRAGELFF.

This clonotype was counted at least ten times. V gene TRBV7-6 combines with J gene TRBJ2-5; no firm D call. The V and J ends lost 1 base and 2 bases respectively, with 17 bases between them. CDR1 SGHVS and CDR2 FNYEAQ come from the germline V gene. CDR3 size: 17 residues. CDR3 region: CASSLERRGIVQETQYF. CDR3 in DNA: TGTGCCAGCAGCTTAGAGAGGCGTGGAATAGTTCAAGAGACCCAGTACTTC.

This clonotype was seen at least ten times. The J gene is TRBJ1-4, the V gene TRBV7-2; 11 bases map to TRBD1. CDR1 and CDR2 from the germline V gene are SGHTA and FQGNSA. With V trimmed by 5 bases and J by 10 bases, 9 bases remained unmatched. This CDR3 spans 15 amino acids. The CDR3 DNA sequence: TGTGCCAGCAGCCCAATGGACAGGGGGCTCGGAAAACTGTTTTTT. The encoded protein is CASSPMDRGLGKLFF.

The sample holds a few counts of this clonotype. The chain has TRBV9 and TRBJ2-3, with 14 nucleotides matching TRBD2. From germline, CDR1 is SGDLS and CDR2 YYNGEE. The CDR3 totals 16 residues. Losses at the gene ends were 3 bases for V and 4 bases for J; bases not matched to a gene: 4. CDR3 residues: CASSDGLAGGPDTQYF. The CDR3 nucleotides read TGTGCCAGCAGCGACGGACTAGCGGGGGGTCCAGATACGCAGTATTTT.

This clonotype was seen many times. DNA of the CDR3: TGTGCCAGCAGCTTAGCAGGGAATAACTATGGCTACACCTTC. It encodes CASSLAGNNYGYTF. V and J are TRBV7-2 and TRBJ1-2; D not resolved. The V and J ends lost 0 bases and 1 base respectively, with 6 bases between them. This CDR3 has 14 residues. The V gene's germline CDR1 is SGHTA and CDR2 FQGNSA.

CDR3 residues: CASSPLTGLGNTEAFF. CDR3 DNA: TGTGCCAGCAGCCCCCTCACAGGGTTGGGGAACACTGAAGCTTTCTTT. The rearrangement links TRBV5-6 to TRBJ1-1; maybe TRBD1 (6 bases). V was cut by 4 bases and J by 1 base, with 17 bases left in between. Germline CDR1 and CDR2: SGHDT and YYEEEE. The CDR3 is made up of 16 amino acids.

This clonotype was observed many times. CDR3 nucleotides: TGTGCCAGCAGAGCCTCGGGGGGAAATAGCAATCAGCCCCAGCATTTT. Residues: CASRASGGNSNQPQHF. V gene TRBV12-3 or TRBV12-4 combines with J gene TRBJ1-5; D may be TRBD1 (5 bases). CDR3 length equals 16 residues. V was trimmed by 6 bases and J by 0 bases, leaving 15 bases between them.

There are many counts of this clonotype. The V call is TRBV2, the J call TRBJ2-7; TRBD2 agrees at 7 bases. This CDR3 region has 14 residues. Trimming cost V 8 bases and J 1 base; bases outside gene matches: 8. The germline V gene has CDR1 SNHLY and CDR2 FYNNEI. CDR3 nucleotide sequence: TGTGCCAGCGGGCTAGCGGAGGTATCCTACGAGCAGTACTTC. It encodes CASGLAEVSYEQYF.

This clonotype was found a few times. The chain recombines TRBV9 with TRBJ2-2; D not certain. V was pared by 2 bases and J by 7 bases, with 9 bases between. Germline values: CDR1 SGDLS, CDR2 YYNGEE. The CDR3 spans 13 residues. The CDR3 reads CASSVTLDGELFF. The CDR3 coding sequence is TGTGCCAGCAGCGTCACGTTGGACGGGGAGCTGTTTTTT.

This rearrangement joins TRBV5-1 to TRBJ2-7; D could derive from TRBD1 or TRBD2 (5 bases each). This CDR3 contains 14 residues. The germline gives CDR1 SGHRS, CDR2 YFSETQ. V was shortened by 0 bases and J by 2 bases, with 9 bases between the two germline ends. The CDR3, as DNA: TGCGCCAGCAGCTTGGAGCCGGGGCCCTACGAGCAGTACTTC. It encodes CASSLEPGPYEQYF. Full variable domain (missing parts from reference TRBV5-1 and TRBJ2-7): KAGVTQTPRYLIKTRGQQVTLSCSPISGHRSVSWYQQTPGQGLQFLFEYFSETQRNKGNFPGRFSGRQFSNSRSEMNVSTLELGDSALYLCASSLEPGPYEQYFGPGTRLTVT.

This clonotype occurred many times. The chain has TRBV11-2 and TRBJ2-7, with 13 bases matching TRBD2. Unmatched junction bases numbered 10, after V lost 1 base and J lost 4 bases. The CDR3 runs 18 residues. Germline V CDR1 and CDR2: SGHAT, FQNNGV. CDR3 sequence reads: CASSLVPRGLAGSYEQYF. CDR3 DNA: TGTGCCAGCAGCTTAGTCCCCCGGGGACTAGCGGGATCGTACGAGCAGTACTTC.

In its sample, this clonotype was seen many times. J is TRBJ1-1 and V is TRBV28, with D uncertain. The CDR3 contains 13 residues. CDR1 is MDHEN, CDR2 SYDVKM, per germline. V was trimmed by 6 bases and J by 0 bases, leaving 8 bases between them. The CDR3 loop reads CASSYSLNTEAFF. DNA for the CDR3: TGTGCCAGCAGCTATTCCTTGAACACTGAAGCTTTCTTT.

In its sample, this clonotype was seen a few times. The chain couples TRBV6-5 to TRBJ2-2; 7 nucleotides align to TRBD2. Germline V CDR1 and CDR2: MNHEY, SVGAGI. The CDR3 length is 16 residues. With V trimmed by 3 bases and J by 4 bases, 8 bases remained unmatched. CDR3 region: CASSYLASGFTGELFF. The CDR3 DNA sequence: TGTGCCAGCAGTTATTTGGCTAGCGGATTCACCGGGGAGCTGTTTTTT.

In this sample, this clonotype turned up many times. This rearrangement joins TRBV7-6 to TRBJ2-5; D unresolved. Germline lookup yields CDR1 SGHVS and CDR2 FNYEAQ. V was shortened by 3 bases and J by 0 bases, with 2 bases between the two germline ends. This CDR3 contains 12 residues. This chain's CDR3 is CASSLYQETQYF. CDR3 in DNA: TGTGCCAGCAGCTTGTACCAAGAGACCCAGTACTTC.